The present entry profiles one TCR beta chain with its context. Its target is not known. With 60 Vbeta and 13 Jbeta primers, the PCR was carried out. The protocol was immunoSEQ multiplex PCR, while the TCRdb copy is restricted to in-frame clones and leaves out a portion. This sample has about 140,000 clones, with approximately 61% found just once. The data originate from a study of cytomegalovirus exposure and HLA in healthy donors. Study background: Early released data comprised about 84 million unique TCRs from HLA-typed donors. Study-level points and caveats: Several of the most significant clusters appeared linked to common viral pathogens, based on a later analysis.

Germline-derived CDR1 and CDR2 are WNHNN and SYGVQD (reference sequence). The germline V and J ends were trimmed by 6 bases and 0 bases, with 12 bases remaining between them. The CDR3 loop spans 14 amino acids. Healthy bone marrow donors formed the donor group. Recording of this donor's CMV serostatus was not done. What was sequenced was PBMCs. This sequence joins TRBV10-1 and TRBJ2-7, with a possible D match to TRBD2 (6 bases). This receptor was taken from a human donor in good health. The CDR3 region is CASRFGDSSYEQYF. For the CDR3, the DNA is TGCGCCAGCAGGTTTGGGGACTCCTCCTACGAGCAGTACTTC.